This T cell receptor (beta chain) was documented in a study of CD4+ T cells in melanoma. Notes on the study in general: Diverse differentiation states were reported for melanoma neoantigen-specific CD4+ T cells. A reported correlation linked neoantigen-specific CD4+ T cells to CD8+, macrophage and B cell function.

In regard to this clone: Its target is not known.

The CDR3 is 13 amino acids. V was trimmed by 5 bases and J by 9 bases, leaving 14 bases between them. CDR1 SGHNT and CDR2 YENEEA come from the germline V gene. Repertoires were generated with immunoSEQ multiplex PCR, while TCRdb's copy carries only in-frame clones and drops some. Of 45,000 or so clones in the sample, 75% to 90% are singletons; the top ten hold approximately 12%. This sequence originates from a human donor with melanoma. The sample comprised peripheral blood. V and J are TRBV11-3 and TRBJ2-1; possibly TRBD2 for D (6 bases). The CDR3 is CASSPPGGGEQFF. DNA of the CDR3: TGTGCCAGCAGCCCTCCCGGGGGAGGTGAGCAGTTCTTC.